This T cell receptor (beta chain) was captured in a study of PD-1 blockade in classical Hodgkin lymphoma. Patients all relapsed after autologous stem cell transplantation, and there was variation in brentuximab vedotin exposure. Some clones are missing from TCRdb's copy, which holds only in-frame ones; the method was immunoSEQ multiplex PCR. The repertoire holds some 39,000 clones, with around nine tenths as singletons. The receptor comes from a human donor with classical Hodgkin lymphoma. Here the sequenced sample was peripheral blood mononuclear cells (PBMCs), taken at baseline.

The CDR3 bases are TGCAGCGTCGGGGGACTAAAGGAGACCCAGTACTTC. Protein sequence: CSVGGLKETQYF. The chain links TRBV29-1 to TRBJ2-5; 7 bases line up with TRBD2. The CDR3 is made up of 12 amino acids. V lost 6 bases and J lost 5; bases outside the gene matches: 6. Looked up from germline, CDR1 is SQVTM and CDR2 is ANQGSEA.